Described below is a single T cell receptor (beta chain) sequence and its context. Everyone who took part was roughly 18 to 100 years old, and they came from fewer than 25 US areas. Within 2 weeks of study entry, exposed participants had contacted a PCR-confirmed or clinician-diagnosed COVID-19 case. Original processing methods: Reference gene primer amplification gave nucleated cell count estimates. Data came from immunoSEQ multiplex PCR; TCRdb stores just in-frame clones and leaves some out. D and trimming come from the DNA, and the V and J calls and clone size come from that table. The sample records 220,000 or so clones, 80% to 90% being singletons. This sample stems from a study of blood T cell repertoires in COVID-19. V lost 2 bases and J 5 bases, leaving 6 bases between the germline ends. Germline assignment: CDR1 MDHEN and CDR2 SYDVKM. The CDR3 extends over 12 amino acids.

This TCR came from a middle-aged man who had been exposed to COVID-19. V usage is TRBV28 and J usage is TRBJ1-2; D is undetermined. Sequences were obtained from PBMCs or T cells enriched from blood (not recorded which). The CDR3 spells CASSLGQYGYTF. CDR3 sequence (DNA): TGTGCCAGCAGTTTAGGGCAGTATGGCTACACCTTC.